The present entry profiles one T cell receptor (beta chain) with its context. The data derive from a study of shared clonotypes between healthy human individuals. Methods used by the authors: Sequence data from immunoSEQ were junction-only and lacked quality scores; consequently, filtering differed. Assay used: immunoSEQ multiplex PCR; TCRdb lists only in-frame clones, some missing. That table gives V, J and clone size, and the DNA gave D and trimming. The sample contains approximately 980,000 clones, less than 85% of which appear only once. The V gene's germline CDR1 is GTSNPN and CDR2 SVGIG (reference sequence). The V end lost 1 base, the J end lost 7 bases, and 13 bases lay between the germline ends. The CDR3 is 13 residues long.

Sequenced: memory CD4+ T cells sorted from blood. Subset indicated: CD45RA-negative fraction. This chain connects TRBV30 to TRBJ2-5; TRBD1 is a possible D gene (6 bases). This sequence was found in a man between 18 and 35 years old in good health. This CDR3 reads CAWSEQGVGTQYF. DNA for the CDR3: TGTGCCTGGAGTGAACAGGGAGTAGGGACCCAGTACTTC.